The 25 T cell receptor beta chains given below trace back to one sample, sequenced in a study of blood T cell repertoires in COVID-19. TCRdb's copy holds only in-frame clones and misses some; the assay was immunoSEQ multiplex PCR. The sample shows some 150,000 clones, approximately 86% of them seen only once. The sequenced material came from PBMCs or T cells enriched from blood (not recorded which). The source of these receptors is a woman in her thirties or forties who had recovered from COVID-19.

This clone has only a few counts. The chain recombines TRBV7-9 with TRBJ2-1; possible D gene TRBD1, 6 bases. This CDR3 has 14 amino acids. V lost 5 bases and J lost 9, with 17 bases in between. Germline V gene sequence: CDR1 SEHNR, CDR2 FQNEAQ (reference sequence). CDR3 in amino acids: CASSGDIFQGEQFF. Here the CDR3 DNA reads TGTGCCAGCAGCGGGGACATCTTTCAGGGTGAGCAGTTCTTC.

The CDR3 nucleotides are TGTGCCACCAGCAGAGACATTGTAACAGGGGCGAACACTGAAGCTTTCTTT. This translates into CATSRDIVTGANTEAFF. The chain joins TRBV15 to TRBJ1-1; 7 bases line up with TRBD1. Germline CDR1 and CDR2: LNHNV and YYDKDF (reference sequence). The CDR3 is 17 amino acids. V gave up 0 bases and J gave up 1 base; unmatched junction bases: 8.

This clone was observed a single time. The chain is built from TRBV27 and TRBJ1-1; D not certain. Germline CDR1 and CDR2: MNHEY and SMNVEV (reference sequence). Trimming shortened V by 3 bases and J by 0 bases, and 5 bases separated the two germline ends. The CDR3 totals 13 residues. CDR3 region: CASSLSLNTEAFF. The CDR3 DNA follows: TGTGCCAGCAGTTTGAGTTTGAACACTGAAGCTTTCTTT.

The chain uses TRBV2 and TRBJ2-7, with D possibly TRBD2 on 5 matching bases. The CDR3 has 12 residues. The V gene lost 6 bases and the J gene lost 5 bases, with 11 bases spanning the gap. CDR1 is SNHLY and CDR2 is FYNNEI in the germline V gene. The CDR3: CASRLGSHEQYF. Written as DNA, the CDR3 is TGTGCCAGCAGACTAGGGTCCCACGAGCAGTACTTC.

The chain has TRBV19 and TRBJ2-7, with D maybe TRBD2 (6 bases). The CDR3 totals 13 residues. Deletions cut 6 bases from V and 0 bases from J, with 9 bases between. The V gene's germline CDR1 is LNHDA and CDR2 SQIVND (reference sequence). The CDR3 is CASRPGGSYEQYF. CDR3 coding DNA: TGTGCCAGTAGGCCCGGGGGCTCCTACGAGCAGTACTTC. The full variable domain, completed using reference TRBV19 and TRBJ2-7, is DGGITQSPKYLFRKEGQNVTLSCEQNLNHDAMYWYRQDPGQGLRLIYYSQIVNDFQKGDIAEGYSVSREKKESFPLTVTSAQKNPTAFYLCASRPGGSYEQYFGPGTRLTVT.

The gene calls are TRBV14 and TRBJ2-7; TRBD1 matches at 8 bases. This CDR3 contains 15 residues. Germline V gene data show CDR1 as SGHDN and CDR2 as FVKESK. The junction had 6 bases not matched to a gene; V was cut back by 4 bases and J by 1 base. CDR3 sequence (DNA): TGTGCCAGCAGCCCTCTTGGACAGGGTTCCTACGAGCAGTACTTC. Its protein is CASSPLGQGSYEQYF. Together with reference TRBV14 and TRBJ2-7, the CDR3 gives the full variable domain: EAGVTQFPSHSVIEKGQTVTLRCDPISGHDNLYWYRRVMGKEIKFLLHFVKESKQDESGMPNNRFLAERTGGTYSTLKVQPAELEDSGVYFCASSPLGQGSYEQYFGPGTRLTVT.

In DNA form, the CDR3 reads TGTGCCAGGAGGGGACAGGAGGATAATTCACCCCTCCACTTT. As protein: CARRGQEDNSPLHF. The chain carries TRBV5-3 and TRBJ1-6; 8 bases align to TRBD1. TRBV5-3 qualifies as an ORF whose function is uncertain. This CDR3 comprises 14 residues. V shed 8 bases and J 5 bases; nucleotides not matched to a gene: 6.

V and J are TRBV29-1 and TRBJ1-1; unclear D gene. The germline V and J ends were trimmed by 4 bases and 1 base, with 13 bases remaining between them. The length of the CDR3 is 14 residues. The germline V gene has CDR1 SQVTM and CDR2 ANQGSEA. The CDR3 sequence: CSVGGAGPNTEAFF. CDR3 DNA: TGCAGCGTTGGGGGAGCAGGTCCGAACACTGAAGCTTTCTTT.

This chain connects TRBV7-9 to TRBJ1-4, with unresolved D. The CDR3 spans 15 residues. Trimming removed 5 bases at V and 1 base at J, with 11 bases between. Germline V CDR1 and CDR2: SEHNR, FQNEAQ (reference sequence). The CDR3 region is CASSPGEVTNEKLFF. The CDR3 DNA reads TGTGCCAGCAGCCCGGGTGAAGTAACTAATGAAAAACTGTTTTTT.

The chain combines TRBV10-3 with TRBJ2-5; 15 positions match TRBD2. Germline trimming cut 4 bases from V and 5 bases from J; bases unmatched to any gene: 11. The CDR3 sequence is 18 residues long. Germline V gene lookup returns CDR1 ENHRY and CDR2 SYGVKD. The CDR3 reads CAISAYSGTSGGRETQYF. CDR3 DNA: TGTGCCATCAGTGCTTACTCCGGGACTAGCGGGGGGCGGGAGACCCAGTACTTC.

The CDR3 is CASSTRDIMRYEQYF. DNA of the CDR3: TGTGCCAGCAGTACCCGGGACATCATGCGCTACGAGCAGTACTTC. V gene TRBV2 combines with J gene TRBJ2-7; D is perhaps TRBD1 (6 bases). Trimming stripped 5 bases from V and 3 bases from J, with 17 bases between. The CDR3 consists of 15 residues. The germline gives CDR1 SNHLY, CDR2 FYNNEI. Based on the CDR3 plus reference TRBV2 and TRBJ2-7, the full variable domain is EPEVTQTPSHQVTQMGQEVILRCVPISNHLYFYWYRQILGQKVEFLVSFYNNEISEKSEIFDDQFSVERPDGSNFTLKIRSTKLEDSAMYFCASSTRDIMRYEQYFGPGTRLTVT.

V usage is TRBV7-9 and J usage is TRBJ1-5; a possible D gene is TRBD1 (6 bases). The CDR3 contains 16 residues. Germline-derived CDR1 and CDR2 are SEHNR and FQNEAQ (reference sequence). The ends were cut back, 5 bases at V and 5 bases at J, with 19 bases in the middle. CDR3 nucleotides: TGTGCCAGCAGCGAGACTACAGGGCCCCTTGATCAGCCCCAGCATTTT. Protein product: CASSETTGPLDQPQHF. Drawing the rest from reference TRBV7-9 and TRBJ1-5, the complete variable domain is DTGVSQNPRHKITKRGQNVTFRCDPISEHNRLYWYRQTLGQGPEFLTYFQNEAQLEKSRLLSDRFSAERPKGSFSTLEIQRTEQGDSAMYLCASSETTGPLDQPQHFGDGTRLSIL.

The rearrangement links TRBV6-1 to TRBJ1-1, with D unresolved. Trimming removed 3 bases at V and 0 bases at J, with 11 bases between. This CDR3 region has 15 residues. Germline CDR1 is MNHNS and CDR2 is SASEGT. The CDR3 here is CASSELGRLNTEAFF. CDR3 coding DNA: TGTGCCAGCAGTGAGCTAGGCAGATTGAACACTGAAGCTTTCTTT.

The chain combines TRBV3-1 (or the pseudogene TRBV3-2) with TRBJ1-2; D gene uncertain. Germline lookup yields CDR1 LGHDT and CDR2 YNNKEL (reference sequence). The CDR3 consists of 14 residues. Trimming removed 2 bases from V and 1 base from J, with 8 bases in between. Here the CDR3 reads CASSQRGGNYGYTF. CDR3 sequence (DNA): TGTGCCAGCAGCCAAAGAGGAGGTAACTATGGCTACACCTTC.

This chain links TRBV6-6 with TRBJ1-5; D perhaps matches TRBD1 (5 bases). V was cut by 9 bases and J by 5 bases, with 14 bases left in between. Germline lookup yields CDR1 MNHNY and CDR2 SVGAGI (reference sequence). This CDR3 comprises 13 residues. CDR3 region: CASERTTDQPQHF. As DNA, the CDR3 is TGTGCCAGTGAACGGACAACTGATCAGCCCCAGCATTTT.

This sequence joins TRBV27 and TRBJ2-7; the D gene is possibly TRBD2 (5 bases). Trimming left V 4 bases short and J 3 bases short, with 13 bases between. Germline CDR1 MNHEY, CDR2 SMNVEV (reference sequence). The CDR3 has 14 amino acids. CDR3 region: CASSSRGPVYEQYF. The CDR3 DNA sequence: TGTGCCAGCAGTTCCCGAGGGCCGGTCTACGAGCAGTACTTC.

This clone was seen just once. The CDR3: CASSAGTSGNNEQYF. Here the CDR3 DNA reads TGTGCCAGCAGCGCGGGGACTAGCGGGAATAACGAGCAGTACTTC. The V gene is TRBV9, the J gene TRBJ2-7, with 13 nucleotides matching TRBD2. V gave up 3 bases and J gave up 5 bases; unmatched junction bases: 5. Germline values: CDR1 SGDLS, CDR2 YYNGEE. The CDR3 loop spans 15 amino acids.

Many counts were recorded for this clone. The genes are TRBV11-2 and TRBJ1-1; TRBD1 might be the D (5 bases). Germline V gives CDR1 SGHAT, CDR2 FQNNGV. The CDR3 length is 14 residues. Deletions cut 0 bases from V and 6 bases from J, with 11 bases between. This CDR3 reads CASSLEGVSAEAFF. CDR3 nucleotide sequence: TGTGCCAGCAGCTTAGAAGGGGTCAGCGCTGAAGCTTTCTTT. The full variable domain, its missing parts supplied by reference TRBV11-2 and TRBJ1-1, is EAGVAQSPRYKIIEKRQSVAFWCNPISGHATLYWYQQILGQGPKLLIQFQNNGVVDDSQLPKDRFSAERLKGVDSTLKIQPAKLEDSAVYLCASSLEGVSAEAFFGQGTRLTVV.

The gene calls are TRBV30 and TRBJ1-6; a weak D match, TRBD1 (5 bases). There are 17 residues in the CDR3. Germline V lookup: CDR1 GTSNPN, CDR2 SVGIG (reference sequence). V dropped 2 bases and J dropped 10 bases, with 24 bases sitting between them. The CDR3 sequence: CAWSSFTSEGLGSPLHF. The CDR3 DNA is TGTGCCTGGAGTTCCTTTACATCGGAGGGGCTAGGCTCACCCCTCCACTTT.

The genes are TRBV19 and TRBJ1-3, with no clear D. Trimming removed 0 bases at V and 4 bases at J, with 10 bases between. This CDR3 is 15 amino acids long. CDR1 is LNHDA, CDR2 SQIVND, per germline (reference sequence). The CDR3 coding sequence is TGTGCCAGTAGTATAGACGGGGTACGCGGAAACACCATATATTTT. Encoded protein: CASSIDGVRGNTIYF.

CDR3 bases: TGTGCCAGCAGCTTAGTCCCCACTAGCGGGGGCTACAATGAGCAGTTCTTC. Its translation: CASSLVPTSGGYNEQFF. This chain uses TRBV7-8 with TRBJ2-1; 11 nucleotides line up with TRBD2. V shed 1 base, J shed 3 bases, and the junction held 5 bases outside the gene matches. CDR1 SGHVS and CDR2 FQNEAQ come from the germline V gene. This CDR3 spans 17 amino acids.

The chain is built from TRBV7-2 and TRBJ2-1, with 15 bases identical to TRBD2. Per germline, CDR1 SGHTA and CDR2 FQGNSA. Trimming cost V 5 bases and J 3 bases; bases outside gene matches: 8. The CDR3 runs to 18 residues. CDR3 sequence: CASSPSGTSGGLYNEQFF. The CDR3 DNA follows: TGTGCCAGCAGCCCTTCCGGGACTAGCGGGGGGCTCTACAATGAGCAGTTCTTC.

This chain joins TRBV27 and TRBJ1-4; TRBD1 matches at 9 bases. V lost 3 bases to trimming and J lost 7 bases; unmatched junction nucleotides: 9. The CDR3 runs to 16 residues. The germline V gene has CDR1 MNHEY and CDR2 SMNVEV (reference sequence). CDR3 in DNA: TGTGCCAGCAGTTTTTCCGGGACAGGGTACTTTGAAAAACTGTTTTTT. Translated: CASSFSGTGYFEKLFF.

The J gene is TRBJ1-3, the V gene TRBV10-3, with no clear D. CDR3 length: 16 amino acids. Per the germline V gene, CDR1 is ENHRY and CDR2 is SYGVKD. V lost 4 bases and J lost 0, with 13 bases in between. CDR3 loop: CAISVTGEISGNTIYF. CDR3 DNA sequence: TGTGCCATCAGTGTGACCGGGGAGATCTCTGGAAACACCATATATTTT.

The chain joins TRBV7-8 to TRBJ1-4, with D possibly matching TRBD1 (6 bases). The ends were cut back, 5 bases at V and 1 base at J, with 14 bases in the middle. CDR1 is SGHVS and CDR2 is FQNEAQ in the germline V gene. The CDR3 covers 16 residues. CDR3 sequence (DNA): TGTGCCAGCAGCCACGGACAGCCACGAACTAATGAAAAACTGTTTTTT. This translates into CASSHGQPRTNEKLFF. Looking up the rest from reference TRBV7-8 and TRBJ1-4 gives the full variable domain: GAGVSQSPRYKVAKRGQDVALRCDPISGHVSLFWYQQALGQGPEFLTYFQNEAQLDKSGLPSDRFFAERPEGSVSTLKIQRTQQEDSAVYLCASSHGQPRTNEKLFFGSGTQLSVL.